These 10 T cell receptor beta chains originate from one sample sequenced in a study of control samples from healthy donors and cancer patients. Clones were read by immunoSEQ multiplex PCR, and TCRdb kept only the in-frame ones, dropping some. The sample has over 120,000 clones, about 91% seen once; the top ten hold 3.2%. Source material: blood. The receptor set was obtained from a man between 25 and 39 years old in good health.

The CDR3 is CASRTGGNTGELFF. Written as DNA, the CDR3 is TGTGCCAGCAGAACAGGGGGGAACACCGGGGAGCTGTTTTTT. The V and J genes are TRBV9 and TRBJ2-2, with TRBD1 matching 8 bases. Germline assignment: CDR1 SGDLS and CDR2 YYNGEE. This CDR3 is built from 14 residues. The J segment lost 1 base and the V segment lost 5 bases, leaving 1 base of the junction unmatched.

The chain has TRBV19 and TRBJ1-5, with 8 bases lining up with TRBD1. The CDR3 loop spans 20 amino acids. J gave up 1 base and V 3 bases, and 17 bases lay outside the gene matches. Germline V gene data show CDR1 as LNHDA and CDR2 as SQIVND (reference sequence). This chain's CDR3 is CASSIRDLTGVIYSNQPQHF. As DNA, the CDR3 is TGTGCCAGTAGTATTCGGGACCTGACAGGGGTGATATACAGCAATCAGCCCCAGCATTTT.

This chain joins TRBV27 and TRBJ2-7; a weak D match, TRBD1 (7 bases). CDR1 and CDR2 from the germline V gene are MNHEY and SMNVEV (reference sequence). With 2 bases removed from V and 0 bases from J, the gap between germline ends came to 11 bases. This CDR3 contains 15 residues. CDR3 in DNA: TGTGCCAGCAGTTTAAGGCAGGGGGGCTCCTACGAGCAGTACTTC. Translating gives CASSLRQGGSYEQYF.

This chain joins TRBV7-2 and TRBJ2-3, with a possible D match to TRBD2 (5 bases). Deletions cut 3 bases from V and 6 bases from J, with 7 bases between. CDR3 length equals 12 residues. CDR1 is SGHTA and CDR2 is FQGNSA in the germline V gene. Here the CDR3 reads CASSFRGDTQYF. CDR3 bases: TGTGCCAGCAGCTTCCGAGGGGATACGCAGTATTTT.

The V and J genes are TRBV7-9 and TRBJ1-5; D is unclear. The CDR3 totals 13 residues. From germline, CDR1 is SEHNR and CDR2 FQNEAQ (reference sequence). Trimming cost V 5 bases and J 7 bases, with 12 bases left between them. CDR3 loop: CASSLGLAQPQHF. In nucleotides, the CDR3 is TGTGCCAGCAGCCTAGGCCTGGCCCAGCCCCAGCATTTT.

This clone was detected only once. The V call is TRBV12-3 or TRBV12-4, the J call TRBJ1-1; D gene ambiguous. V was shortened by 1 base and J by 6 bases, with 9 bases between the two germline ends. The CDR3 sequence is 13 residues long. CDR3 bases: TGTGCCAGCAGTTTAGGCAGAGGCGCTGAAGCTTTCTTT. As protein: CASSLGRGAEAFF.

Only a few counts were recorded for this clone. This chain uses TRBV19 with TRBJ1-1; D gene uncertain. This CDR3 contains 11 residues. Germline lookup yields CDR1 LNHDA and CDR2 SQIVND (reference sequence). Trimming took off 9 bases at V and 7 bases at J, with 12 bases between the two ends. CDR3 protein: CASSLAGEAFF. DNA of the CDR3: TGTGCCAGCAGCCTGGCAGGTGAAGCTTTCTTT.

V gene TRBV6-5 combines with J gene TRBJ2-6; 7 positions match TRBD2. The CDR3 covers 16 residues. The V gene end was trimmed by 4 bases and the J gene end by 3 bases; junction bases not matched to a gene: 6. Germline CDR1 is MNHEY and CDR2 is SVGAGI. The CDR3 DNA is TGTGCCAGCAGTTCCTTAATAGCGGGTGGGGCCAACGTCCTGACTTTC. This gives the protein CASSSLIAGGANVLTF.

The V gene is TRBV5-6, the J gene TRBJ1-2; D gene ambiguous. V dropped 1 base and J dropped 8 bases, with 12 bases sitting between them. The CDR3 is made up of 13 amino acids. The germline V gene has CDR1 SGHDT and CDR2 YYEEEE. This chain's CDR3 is CASSLPRPGGYTF. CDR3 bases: TGTGCCAGCAGCTTGCCCCGACCCGGAGGCTACACCTTC.

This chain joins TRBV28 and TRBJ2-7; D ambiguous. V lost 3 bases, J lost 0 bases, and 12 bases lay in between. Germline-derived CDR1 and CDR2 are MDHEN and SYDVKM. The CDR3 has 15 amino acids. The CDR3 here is CASSFQPGSSYEQYF. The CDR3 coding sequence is TGTGCCAGCAGTTTCCAACCCGGCAGCTCCTACGAGCAGTACTTC. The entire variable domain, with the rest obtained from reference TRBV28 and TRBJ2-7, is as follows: DVKVTQSSRYLVKRTGEKVFLECVQDMDHENMFWYRQDPGLGLRLIYFSYDVKMKEKGDIPEGYSVSREKKERFSLILESASTNQTSMYLCASSFQPGSSYEQYFGPGTRLTVT.